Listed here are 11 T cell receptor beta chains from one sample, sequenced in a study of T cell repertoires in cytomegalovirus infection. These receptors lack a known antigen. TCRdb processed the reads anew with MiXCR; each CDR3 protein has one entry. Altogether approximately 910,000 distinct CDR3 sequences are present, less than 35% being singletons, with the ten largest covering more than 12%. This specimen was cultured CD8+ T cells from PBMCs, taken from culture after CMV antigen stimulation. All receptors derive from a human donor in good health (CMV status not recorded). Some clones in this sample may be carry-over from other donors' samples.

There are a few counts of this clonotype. CDR3 amino acids: CASSIGGLYEQYF. CDR3 DNA: TGTGCCAGTAGTATCGGCGGCCTCTACGAGCAGTACTTC. The rearrangement uses TRBV19 and TRBJ2-7; no firm D call. This CDR3 is 13 amino acids long. Germline-derived CDR1 and CDR2 are LNHDA and SQIVND (reference sequence). Trimming left V 3 bases short and J 3 bases short, with 9 bases between.

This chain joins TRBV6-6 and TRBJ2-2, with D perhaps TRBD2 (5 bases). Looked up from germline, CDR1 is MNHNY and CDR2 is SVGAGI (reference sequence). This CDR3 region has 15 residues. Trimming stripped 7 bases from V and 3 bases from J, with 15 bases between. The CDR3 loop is CASTLPPEDTGELFF. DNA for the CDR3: TGTGCCAGCACCTTACCTCCGGAGGACACCGGGGAGCTGTTTTTT.

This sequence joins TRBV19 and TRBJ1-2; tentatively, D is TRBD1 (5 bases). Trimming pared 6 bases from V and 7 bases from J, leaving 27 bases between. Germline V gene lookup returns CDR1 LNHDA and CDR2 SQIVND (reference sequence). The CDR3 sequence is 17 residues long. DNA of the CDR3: TGTGCCAGTAGCCCTAATGGGGGTAAGGGCCAATTGGGTGGCTACACCTTC. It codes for CASSPNGGKGQLGGYTF.

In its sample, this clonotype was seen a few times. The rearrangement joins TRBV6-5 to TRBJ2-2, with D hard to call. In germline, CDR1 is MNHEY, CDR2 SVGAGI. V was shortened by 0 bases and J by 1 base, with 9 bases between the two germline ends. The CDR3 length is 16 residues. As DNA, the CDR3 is TGTGCCAGCAGTTACTCCGTAACCGAGAACACCGGGGAGCTGTTTTTT. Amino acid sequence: CASSYSVTENTGELFF.

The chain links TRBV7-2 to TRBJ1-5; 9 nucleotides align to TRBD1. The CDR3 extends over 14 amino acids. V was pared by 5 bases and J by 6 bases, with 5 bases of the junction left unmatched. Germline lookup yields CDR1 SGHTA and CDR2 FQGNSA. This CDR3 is CASSPGTGLQPQHF. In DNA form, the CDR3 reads TGTGCCAGCAGCCCGGGGACAGGGCTTCAGCCCCAGCATTTT.

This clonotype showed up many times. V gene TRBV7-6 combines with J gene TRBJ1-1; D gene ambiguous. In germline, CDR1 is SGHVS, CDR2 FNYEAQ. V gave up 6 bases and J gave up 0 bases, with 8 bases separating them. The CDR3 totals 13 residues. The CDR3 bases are TGTGCCAGCAGGCGGGCTTTGAACACTGAAGCTTTCTTT. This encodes CASRRALNTEAFF.

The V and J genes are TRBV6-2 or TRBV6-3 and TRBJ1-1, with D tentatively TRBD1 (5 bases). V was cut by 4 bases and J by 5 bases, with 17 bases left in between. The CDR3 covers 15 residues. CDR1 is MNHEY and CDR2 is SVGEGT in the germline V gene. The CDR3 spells CASSFTQGWSTEAFF. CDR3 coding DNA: TGTGCCAGCAGTTTTACTCAGGGTTGGAGTACTGAAGCTTTCTTT.

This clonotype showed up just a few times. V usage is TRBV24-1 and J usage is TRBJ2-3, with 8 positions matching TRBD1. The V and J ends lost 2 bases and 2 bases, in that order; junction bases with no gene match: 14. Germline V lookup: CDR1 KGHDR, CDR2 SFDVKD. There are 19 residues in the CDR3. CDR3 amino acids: CATSDSPELTGADTDTQYF. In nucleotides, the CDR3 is TGTGCCACCAGTGATTCACCCGAACTGACAGGGGCCGACACAGATACGCAGTATTTT.

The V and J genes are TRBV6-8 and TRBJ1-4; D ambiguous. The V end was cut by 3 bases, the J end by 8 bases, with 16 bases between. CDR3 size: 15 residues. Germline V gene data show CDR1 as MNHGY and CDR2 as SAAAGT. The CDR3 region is CASSYGSAHKEKLFF. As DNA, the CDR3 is TGTGCCAGCAGTTATGGATCCGCCCATAAGGAAAAACTGTTTTTT.

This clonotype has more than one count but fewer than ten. CDR3 sequence: CAISESKVGGSYEQYV. The CDR3 DNA reads TGTGCCATCAGTGAGTCGAAGGTGGGGGGTTCCTACGAGCAGTACGTC. This sequence joins TRBV10-3 and TRBJ2-7, with D maybe TRBD2 (6 bases). The CDR3 consists of 16 residues. Germline CDR1 and CDR2: ENHRY and SYGVKD. V was clipped by 0 bases and J by 1 base, with 13 bases between them.

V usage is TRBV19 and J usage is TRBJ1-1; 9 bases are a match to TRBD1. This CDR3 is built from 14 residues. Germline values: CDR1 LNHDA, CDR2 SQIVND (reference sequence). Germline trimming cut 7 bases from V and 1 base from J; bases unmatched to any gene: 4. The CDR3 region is CASITDRGNTEAFF. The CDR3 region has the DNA TGTGCCAGTATCACGGACAGGGGGAACACTGAAGCTTTCTTT.